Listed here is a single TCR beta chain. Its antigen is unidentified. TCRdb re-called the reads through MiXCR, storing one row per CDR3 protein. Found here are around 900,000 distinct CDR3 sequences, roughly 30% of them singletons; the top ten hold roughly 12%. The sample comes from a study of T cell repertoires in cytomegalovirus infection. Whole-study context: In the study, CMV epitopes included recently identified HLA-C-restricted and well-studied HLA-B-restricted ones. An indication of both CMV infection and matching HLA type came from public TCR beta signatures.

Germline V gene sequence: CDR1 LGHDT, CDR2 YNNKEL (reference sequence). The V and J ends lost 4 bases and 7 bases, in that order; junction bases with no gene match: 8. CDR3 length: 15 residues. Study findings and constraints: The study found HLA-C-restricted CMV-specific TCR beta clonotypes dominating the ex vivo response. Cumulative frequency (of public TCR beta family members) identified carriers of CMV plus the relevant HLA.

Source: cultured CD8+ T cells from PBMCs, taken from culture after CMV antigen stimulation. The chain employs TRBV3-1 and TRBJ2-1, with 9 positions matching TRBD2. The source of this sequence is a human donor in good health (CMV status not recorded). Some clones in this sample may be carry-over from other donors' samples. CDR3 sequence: CASSRERGVVNEQFF. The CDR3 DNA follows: TGTGCCAGCAGCCGCGAGCGGGGGGTCGTGAATGAGCAGTTCTTC.